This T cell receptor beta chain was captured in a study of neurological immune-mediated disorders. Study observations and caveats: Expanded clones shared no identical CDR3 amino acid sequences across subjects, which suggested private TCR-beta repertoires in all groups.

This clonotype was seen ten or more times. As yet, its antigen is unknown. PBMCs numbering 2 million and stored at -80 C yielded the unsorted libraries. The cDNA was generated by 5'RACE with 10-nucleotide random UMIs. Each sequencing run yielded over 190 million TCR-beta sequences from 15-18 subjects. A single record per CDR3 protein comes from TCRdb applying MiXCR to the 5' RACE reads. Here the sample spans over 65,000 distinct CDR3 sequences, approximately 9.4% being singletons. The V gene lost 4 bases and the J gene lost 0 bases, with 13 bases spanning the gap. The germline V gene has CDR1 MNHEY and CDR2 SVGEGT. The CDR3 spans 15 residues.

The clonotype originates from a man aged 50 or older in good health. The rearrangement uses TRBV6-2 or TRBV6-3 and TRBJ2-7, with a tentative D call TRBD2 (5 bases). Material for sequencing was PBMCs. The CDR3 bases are TGTGCCAGCAGTTCCGTTGCGGGTTTCTCCTACGAGCAGTACTTC. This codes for CASSSVAGFSYEQYF.